The rows below give T cell receptor beta chains drawn from one sample of a study of early T cells in non-severe SARS-CoV-2 infection. TCRdb itself ran the 5' RACE reads through MiXCR, one entry per CDR3 protein. The table lists around 30,000 distinct CDR3 sequences, 4.2% of them singletons. Specimen: whole blood. The receptors come from an adult who was a healthcare worker with PCR-confirmed SARS-CoV-2 infection or an uninfected control (not recorded which). The CDR3 runs from the conserved cysteine through the conserved F or W. D genes are given only for firm matches. Size tells how often a clone was seen (once, few, many) or the class of an expanded clone, and some rows leave it out.

v_gene	j_gene	d_gene	abundance	CDR3nt	CDR3aa
TRBV29-1	TRBJ1-1	TRBD1	.	TGCAGCTTGGGACAGCCGAACACTGAAGCTTTCTTT	CSLGQPNTEAFF
TRBV6-5	TRBJ1-2	.	few	TGTGCCAGCAGTCCTTCGGGAGGGGCAGCGGGCTACACCTTC	CASSPSGGAAGYTF
TRBV28	TRBJ2-1	TRBD2	many	TGTGCCAGCAGTTTTAGAGTCGGGACTAGCGGGGCTAATGAGCAGTTCTTC	CASSFRVGTSGANEQFF
TRBV12-3/TRBV12-4	TRBJ2-3	TRBD2	many	TGTGCCAGCCGCCCGTCCGGGGGGGGCCCTCGAGATACGCAGTATTTT	CASRPSGGGPRDTQYF
TRBV5-4	TRBJ1-1	TRBD1	few	TGTGCCAGCAGCCCTGGACAGGGGTGGGAGGCTGAAGCTTTCTTT	CASSPGQGWEAEAFF
TRBV6-1	TRBJ2-1	.	many	TGTGCCAGCAGTGTTATGGACTGGGTTACCTACAATGAGCAGTTCTTC	CASSVMDWVTYNEQFF
TRBV11-2	TRBJ2-7	TRBD1	many	TGTGCCAGCAGCCGTGAACAGGGGGACGAGCAGTACTTC	CASSREQGDEQYF
TRBV12-3/TRBV12-4	TRBJ1-5	TRBD1	many	TGTGCCAGCAGGGTCGGGACAGGGAGGAATCAGCCCCAGCATTTT	CASRVGTGRNQPQHF
TRBV20-1	TRBJ2-7	TRBD2	.	TGCAGTGCTTCCGGCGGAGCGGGGCTCTACGAGCAGTACTTC	CSASGGAGLYEQYF
TRBV4-1	TRBJ2-7	.	many	TGCGCCAGCAGCCAAGGCCTTGAGGGCGGTCCATTAAAGTACTTC	CASSQGLEGGPLKYF
TRBV5-1	TRBJ2-7	TRBD2	many	TGCGCCAGTAAAACTAGCGGGGACTCCTACGAGCAGTACTTC	CASKTSGDSYEQYF
TRBV28	TRBJ1-1	.	few	TGTGCCAGCAGCCAACAGGGTTGGACTGAAGCTTTCTTT	CASSQQGWTEAFF
TRBV18	TRBJ2-3	TRBD2	many	TGTGCCAGCTCACCGTCTAGCGGGAGGGTGACAGATACGCAGTATTTT	CASSPSSGRVTDTQYF
TRBV10-3	TRBJ2-1	TRBD2	many	TGTGCCACCGCCCTAGCGGATGAGCAGTTCTTC	CATALADEQFF
TRBV29-1	TRBJ2-1	TRBD2	many	TGCAGCGCCCAGGGACTAGCGGGAGGGAAGGAGCAGTTCTTC	CSAQGLAGGKEQFF
TRBV7-3	TRBJ2-5	TRBD1	.	TGTGCCAGCAGTTTGACAGGGGGCGCGGAGACCCAGTACTTC	CASSLTGGAETQYF
TRBV18	TRBJ2-1	TRBD1	many	TGTGCCAGCTCACCCGGGACAGGGGTTTACAATGAGCAGTTCTTC	CASSPGTGVYNEQFF
TRBV20-1	TRBJ1-1	.	few	TGCAGTGCTAGAAGGGACACTGAAGCTTTCTTT	CSARRDTEAFF
TRBV7-3	TRBJ2-2	.	few	TGTGCCAGCAGCCAATTCAAAAACACCGGGGAGCTGTTTTTT	CASSQFKNTGELFF
TRBV28	TRBJ2-7	.	many	TGTGCCAGCAGTTCCTTATACGAGCAGTACTTC	CASSSLYEQYF
TRBV24-1	TRBJ2-1	.	many	TGTGCCACCAGTGATTTGAAGGCGGGGACCTACAATGAGCAGTTCTTC	CATSDLKAGTYNEQFF
TRBV6-5	TRBJ2-2	.	.	TGTGCCAGCAAGGGGGGTGCGAACACCGGGGAGCTGTTTTTT	CASKGGANTGELFF
TRBV7-9	TRBJ1-1	.	many	TGTGCCAGCAGCTTATCCGACAGAAGGACTGAAGCTTTCTTT	CASSLSDRRTEAFF
TRBV3-1	TRBJ2-7	.	.	TGTGCCAGCAGCCAACACAGGGCGGCCTACGAGCAGTACTTC	CASSQHRAAYEQYF
TRBV18	TRBJ2-1	.	many	TGTGCCAGCTCCCTACAGGGAGGGAGCTACAATGAGCAGTTCTTC	CASSLQGGSYNEQFF
TRBV4-2	TRBJ1-1	TRBD1	many	TGTGCCAGCAGCCCGGGGGACAGGGAGAACACTGAAGCTTTCTTT	CASSPGDRENTEAFF
TRBV7-7	TRBJ2-1	TRBD2	many	TGTGCCAGCAGCCGTCTAGCGGGAGCTAAAGAGCAGTTCTTC	CASSRLAGAKEQFF
TRBV11-2	TRBJ2-1	TRBD2	.	TGTGCCAGCAGCTTCCTTACGGGAGGCTCCTACAATGAGCAGTTCTTC	CASSFLTGGSYNEQFF
TRBV18	TRBJ2-7	TRBD2	many	TGTGCCAGCTCACCATGGTCGGGACTAGCGGGTAATGAGCAGTACTTC	CASSPWSGLAGNEQYF
TRBV5-5	TRBJ2-2	.	many	TGTGCCAGCAGCTTGACAGGGGGGGCCGGGGAGCTGTTTTTT	CASSLTGGAGELFF
TRBV5-4	TRBJ2-2	TRBD2	many	TGTGCCAGCAGCCCAACCGGGGGGATTAACACCGGGGAGCTGTTTTTT	CASSPTGGINTGELFF
TRBV20-1	TRBJ2-7	TRBD2	many	TGCAGTGCTAGGAGACCGGGACTAGCGGGAGGGCGCGCCTACGAGCAGTACTTC	CSARRPGLAGGRAYEQYF
TRBV12-3/TRBV12-4	TRBJ2-1	TRBD1	.	TGTGCCACCAACAGGGGAGATGAGCAGTTCTTC	CATNRGDEQFF
TRBV19	TRBJ2-1	.	many	TGTGCCAGTAGTATAACCGGATGGGGTGAGCAGTTCTTC	CASSITGWGEQFF
TRBV10-1	TRBJ2-6	.	many	TGCGCCAGCAGTGAAGGCTTGAGCATAGCTGGGGCCAACGTCCTGACTTTC	CASSEGLSIAGANVLTF
TRBV10-3	TRBJ2-3	TRBD2	few	TGTGCCATCAGTGAGTCGACCCTTAGCGGGAGGGCATTAGATACGCAGTATTTT	CAISESTLSGRALDTQYF
TRBV3-1	TRBJ1-5	.	many	TGTGCCAGCAGCCCGGGGAGCAATCAGCCCCAGCATTTT	CASSPGSNQPQHF
TRBV10-2	TRBJ1-5	.	many	TGCGCCAGCAGCGGGGCGCAGAGCAATCAGCCCCAGCATTTT	CASSGAQSNQPQHF
TRBV28	TRBJ2-7	.	many	TGTGCCAGCAGTCTCGAGGGCTACGAGCAGTACTTC	CASSLEGYEQYF
TRBV28	TRBJ2-1	.	.	TGTGCCAGCAGTTCCCAGCAGGGAATGGGATACAATGAGCAGTTCTTC	CASSSQQGMGYNEQFF
TRBV2	TRBJ2-3	.	few	TGTGCCAGCAGTGAAAGGCGGGCCCAGGGTTTGACAGATACGCAGTATTTT	CASSERRAQGLTDTQYF
TRBV18	TRBJ1-5	.	many	TGTGCCAGCTCAAGGGGGGGATCAAATCAGCCCCAGCATTTT	CASSRGGSNQPQHF
TRBV18	TRBJ2-1	TRBD1	many	TGTGCCAGCTCACCTGGGACAGGTGACAATGAGCAGTTCTTC	CASSPGTGDNEQFF
TRBV10-3	TRBJ2-3	.	many	TGTGCCATCAGTGAACCGAGAGGGCCAGATACGCAGTATTTT	CAISEPRGPDTQYF
TRBV27	TRBJ2-1	TRBD2	many	TGTGCCAGCAGTGGGTGGGTACTAGCGGGTCTCAATGAGCAGTTCTTC	CASSGWVLAGLNEQFF
TRBV18	TRBJ2-5	TRBD1	.	TGTGCCAGCTCACCGAACAGGGGGAGCCAAGAGACCCAGTACTTC	CASSPNRGSQETQYF
TRBV10-2	TRBJ1-2	.	few	TGCGCCAGCAGTGGCACAATCTATGGCTACACCTTC	CASSGTIYGYTF